A single sample is the source of the 4 T cell receptor beta chains below, sequenced in a study of T-cell memory formation after mild COVID-19. Using its own MiXCR run on the 5' RACE reads, TCRdb lists one record per CDR3 protein. The sample lists just under 150,000 distinct CDR3 sequences, around 5.8% occurring once. The sequenced material came from PBMCs or a T cell subset sorted from them (not recorded which). All receptors derive from an adult woman who had mild COVID-19 (a few samples of this study predate the infection). Cell type and time point are not known.

This clonotype was seen repeatedly, ten times or more. The gene calls are TRBV7-2 and TRBJ2-3, with D unresolved. This CDR3 contains 14 residues. Germline CDR1 is SGHTA and CDR2 is FQGNSA. The V end lost 0 bases, the J end lost 2 bases, and 6 bases lay between the germline ends. CDR3 sequence (DNA): TGTGCCAGCAGCTTAGCGTTTTACACAGATACGCAGTATTTT. Translation: CASSLAFYTDTQYF.

The genes are TRBV12-3 or TRBV12-4 and TRBJ2-3; D not resolved. This CDR3 has 12 amino acids. The germline V and J ends were trimmed by 6 bases and 4 bases, with 8 bases remaining between them. CDR3 in amino acids: CASSLHSDTQYF. CDR3 bases: TGTGCCAGCAGCCTCCATTCAGATACGCAGTATTTT.

The table lists this clonotype with many counts. V and J are TRBV7-9 and TRBJ2-7, with 8 nucleotides matching TRBD1. The CDR3 extends over 14 amino acids. Trimming cost V 5 bases and J 2 bases; bases outside gene matches: 5. The germline V gene has CDR1 SEHNR and CDR2 FQNEAQ (reference sequence). The CDR3 region is CASSHRTGTYEQYF. The CDR3 DNA is TGTGCCAGCAGCCATCGGACAGGGACCTACGAGCAGTACTTC.

The chain uses TRBV6-2 or TRBV6-3 and TRBJ2-7, with a possible D match to TRBD2 (5 bases). The CDR3 is made up of 13 amino acids. Germline loops: CDR1 MNHEY, CDR2 SVGEGT. V lost 1 base and J 10 bases, leaving 14 bases between the germline ends. This CDR3 is CASSYFVEDFQYF. As DNA, the CDR3 is TGTGCCAGCAGTTACTTCGTGGAGGACTTCCAGTACTTC.